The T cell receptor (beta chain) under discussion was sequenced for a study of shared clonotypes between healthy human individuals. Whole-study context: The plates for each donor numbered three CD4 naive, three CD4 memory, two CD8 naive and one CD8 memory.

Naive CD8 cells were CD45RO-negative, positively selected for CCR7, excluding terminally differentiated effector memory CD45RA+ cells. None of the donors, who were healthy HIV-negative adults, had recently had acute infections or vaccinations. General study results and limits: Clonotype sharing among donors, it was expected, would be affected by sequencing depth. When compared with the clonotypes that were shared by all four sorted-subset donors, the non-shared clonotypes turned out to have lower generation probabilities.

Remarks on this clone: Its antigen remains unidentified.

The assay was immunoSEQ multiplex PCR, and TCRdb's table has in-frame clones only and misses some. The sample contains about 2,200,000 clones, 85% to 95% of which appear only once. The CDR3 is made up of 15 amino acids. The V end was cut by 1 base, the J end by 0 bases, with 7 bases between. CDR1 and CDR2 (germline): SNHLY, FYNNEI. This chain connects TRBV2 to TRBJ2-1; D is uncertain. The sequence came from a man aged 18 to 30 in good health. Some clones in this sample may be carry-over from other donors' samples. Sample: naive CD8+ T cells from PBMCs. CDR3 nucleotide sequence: TGTGCCAGCAGTGAAGACTGGAGCTCCTACAATGAGCAGTTCTTC. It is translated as CASSEDWSSYNEQFF.